This TCR beta chain was recorded in a study of identifying expanded T cells in peripheral blood. TCRdb's copy holds only in-frame clones and misses some; the assay was immunoSEQ multiplex PCR. The profile covers some 96,000 clones, with approximately 88% appearing a single time and 5.5% taken by the ten largest. CDR3 length equals 15 residues. Germline V gives CDR1 SGHNT, CDR2 YYREEE (reference sequence). The V and J ends lost 4 bases and 4 bases respectively, with 17 bases between them. Collection occurred without any documented infections or immune events in donors. The gene calls are TRBV5-4 and TRBJ1-1, with D tentatively TRBD1 (5 bases). Sequencing input: blood. This TCR came from a person between 18 and 75 years old in good health. CDR3 sequence (DNA): TGTGCCAGCAGCGTAAGGGGTGGCAGAGCCACTGAAGCTTTCTTT. Residues: CASSVRGGRATEAFF.